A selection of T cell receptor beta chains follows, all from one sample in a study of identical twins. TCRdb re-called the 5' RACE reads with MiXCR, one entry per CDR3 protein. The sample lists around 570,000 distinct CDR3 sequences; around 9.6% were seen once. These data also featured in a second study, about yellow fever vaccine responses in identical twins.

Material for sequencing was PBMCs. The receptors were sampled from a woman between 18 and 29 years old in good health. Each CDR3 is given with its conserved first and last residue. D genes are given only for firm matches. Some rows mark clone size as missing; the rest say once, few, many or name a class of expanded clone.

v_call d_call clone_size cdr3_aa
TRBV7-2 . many CASSFGGVTDTQYF
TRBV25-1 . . CSSSEPHRQETQYF
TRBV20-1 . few CSARDFQGGWEKLFF
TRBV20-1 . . CSAATDTQYF
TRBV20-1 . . CSARDPRDPLGFYNEQFF
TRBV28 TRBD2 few CASSPAGLAGHNEQFF
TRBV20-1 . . CSASLKDRAPNLETQYF
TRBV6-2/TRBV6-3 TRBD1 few CASSYSGTGLHEQYF
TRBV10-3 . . CAISEGRGTKKETQYF
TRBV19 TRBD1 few CASSISGTGYGYTF
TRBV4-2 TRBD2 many CASRHTSGLSYNEQFF
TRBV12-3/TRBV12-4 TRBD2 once CASSLIMVAGRYEQYF
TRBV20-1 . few CSAPPDGNIQYF
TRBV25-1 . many CASSATGTGELFF
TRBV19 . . CASSTRTATQYF
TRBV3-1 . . CASSHGQTDTQYF
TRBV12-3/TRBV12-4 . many CASVSRVSTEAFF
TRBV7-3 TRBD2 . CASSTGLAGGKQYF
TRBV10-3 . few CAISDGVEQYF
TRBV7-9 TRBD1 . CASSSTPGTGTYNEQFF
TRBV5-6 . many CASSPWEIQMNTEAFF
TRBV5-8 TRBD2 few CASSLVLRRESRDTQYF
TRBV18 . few CASSPPASNEQFF
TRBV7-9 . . CASSSGVRPEAFF
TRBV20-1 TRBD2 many CSARATAGGPGELFF
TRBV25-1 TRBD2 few CASRASGRGYEQFF
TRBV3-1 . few CASSHDDRRLGTDTQYF
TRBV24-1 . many CATSDTSYTGELFF
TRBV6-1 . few CASSTDSWDTQYF
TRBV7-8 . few CASSLLGRDEGKDTQYF
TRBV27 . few CASSWLASDTDTQYF
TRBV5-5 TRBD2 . CASRGTSGSTDTQYF
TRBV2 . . CASKVLLSSYNEQFF
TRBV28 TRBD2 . CASSLVGLAGGEFF
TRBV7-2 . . CASSLAPSGTVYNEQFF
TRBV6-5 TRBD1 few CASSYGGQDNSPLHF
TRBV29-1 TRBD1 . CSVEDWGRGLDEQYF
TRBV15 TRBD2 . CATSSSPGLAGATSTDTQYF
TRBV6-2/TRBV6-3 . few CASSLSPASRGADTQYF
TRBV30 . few CAWSPNTDTQYF
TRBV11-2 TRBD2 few CASSFFTFASSGVTDTQYF